These 6 T cell receptor beta chains originate from one sample sequenced in a study of human versus mouse CDR3 diversity and MHC coevolution. Assay: immunoSEQ multiplex PCR; the TCRdb copy retains only in-frame clones and omits some. The sample includes 60,000 or so clones, around 94% of them seen just once. Sequencing was performed on naive CD4+ T cells from blood. As for subset: CD45RO-negative CD62L-positive naive CD4 T cells. The receptors originated from a person in their sixties or seventies in good health.

The V gene is TRBV2, the J gene TRBJ2-7; the D gene is possibly TRBD1 (6 bases). This CDR3 region has 14 residues. Germline V gene sequence: CDR1 SNHLY, CDR2 FYNNEI. The V end lost 3 bases, the J end lost 6 bases, and 15 bases lay between the germline ends. The CDR3 bases are TGTGCCAGCAGTGAGCAGGGGCTAAGCGGCGAGCAGTACTTC. Its translation is CASSEQGLSGEQYF.

The chain recombines TRBV11-2 with TRBJ1-1; weak D call: TRBD1 (6 bases). The CDR3 contains 13 residues. The V end lost 5 bases, the J end lost 11 bases, and 18 bases lay between the germline ends. Per the germline V gene, CDR1 is SGHAT and CDR2 is FQNNGV. The CDR3 reads CASSADHRAAAFF. The CDR3, as DNA: TGTGCCAGCAGCGCAGATCACAGGGCTGCGGCTTTCTTT. Full variable domain (missing parts from reference TRBV11-2 and TRBJ1-1): EAGVAQSPRYKIIEKRQSVAFWCNPISGHATLYWYQQILGQGPKLLIQFQNNGVVDDSQLPKDRFSAERLKGVDSTLKIQPAKLEDSAVYLCASSADHRAAAFFGQGTRLTVV.

V usage is TRBV11-2 and J usage is TRBJ1-2; D is undetermined. Germline CDR1 reads SGHAT; CDR2 reads FQNNGV. Trimming removed 5 bases from V and 4 bases from J, with 23 bases in between. This CDR3 region has 17 residues. Here the CDR3 reads CASSPSGSPSPGYGYTF. In nucleotides, the CDR3 is TGTGCCAGCAGCCCCTCGGGGAGCCCCTCACCCGGCTATGGCTACACCTTC. The variable domain in full, with the rest retrieved from reference TRBV11-2 and TRBJ1-2, is EAGVAQSPRYKIIEKRQSVAFWCNPISGHATLYWYQQILGQGPKLLIQFQNNGVVDDSQLPKDRFSAERLKGVDSTLKIQPAKLEDSAVYLCASSPSGSPSPGYGYTFGSGTRLTVV.

This clone was counted a few times. CDR3 sequence: CASSKAVSRLGNTIYF. The CDR3 DNA is TGTGCCAGCAGCAAAGCGGTGAGCAGGCTAGGAAACACCATATATTTT. The chain is built from TRBV21-1 and TRBJ1-3; the D segment call TRBD1 is taken from the table without a DNA check. TRBV21-1 is assigned pseudogene status. The CDR3 is 16 amino acids.

This rearrangement joins TRBV19 to TRBJ2-1; D may be TRBD2 (7 bases). V lost 7 bases and J lost 5, with 21 bases in between. CDR3 length: 16 amino acids. CDR1 LNHDA and CDR2 SQIVND come from the germline V gene (reference sequence). The CDR3 DNA sequence: TGTGCCAGTACCATGGGGGGGCCCCCTCCCAACAATGAGCAGTTCTTC. Translation gives CASTMGGPPPNNEQFF. The whole variable domain, filled in from reference TRBV19 and TRBJ2-1, reads DGGITQSPKYLFRKEGQNVTLSCEQNLNHDAMYWYRQDPGQGLRLIYYSQIVNDFQKGDIAEGYSVSREKKESFPLTVTSAQKNPTAFYLCASTMGGPPPNNEQFFGPGTRLTVL.

The V and J genes are TRBV11-3 and TRBJ1-3, with TRBD1 matching 7 bases. In germline, CDR1 is SGHNT, CDR2 YENEEA. V gave up 5 bases and J gave up 0 bases; unmatched junction bases: 7. The CDR3 length is 16 residues. CDR3 DNA: TGTGCCAGCAGCCCCCAGGGACAGCTCTCTGGAAACACCATATATTTT. Its translation: CASSPQGQLSGNTIYF.